The rows below give T cell receptor beta chains drawn from one sample of a study of blood T cells in healthy people across ages. TCRdb called the 5' RACE reads again in MiXCR, with one record for every CDR3 protein. The sample has hundreds of thousands of distinct CDR3 sequences, more than 40% seen once. The sample consisted of blood. The receptors shown here come from a woman between 55 and 75 years old in good health. Each CDR3 is given with its conserved first and last residue.

v_gene | CDR3aa
TRBV4-3 | CTSSQEMVTKLFF
TRBV5-5 | CASSLGQPIRRGYTF
TRBV6-5 | CASRIRGAYGYTF
TRBV6-6 | CASRGLAGDHSYNEQYF
TRBV6-6 | CASSYGESSRELFF
TRBV4-2 | CASSQEAGVFQEAQYF
TRBV4-1 | CASSHQGKNTEAFF
TRBV6-6 | CAGLPLGGLSYNEQFF
TRBV10-3 | CAIIRDPGQYNEQYF
TRBV5-1 | CASSLAPGTNYEQYF
TRBV10-3 | CAIGQTDEQYF
TRBV9 | CASSPVGISYEQYF
TRBV20-1 | CSARRDSVRYGYTF
TRBV2 | CASSGGLALLAKNIQYF
TRBV7-2 | CASSLRSGGEQYF
TRBV7-2 | CASSLVWPEPDTQYF
TRBV7-2 | CASSLGLAVTYEQYF
TRBV7-2 | CASSLLGLVTDTQYF
TRBV5-1 | CASSLSTGHWNTQYF
TRBV11-2 | CASSLNAATDTQYF
TRBV7-2 | CTSTTGTGLRETQYF
TRBV5-1 | CASSALTGGNDGYTF
TRBV10-3 | CAISEAGGEETQYF
TRBV27 | CASSITGQGVWGANVLTF
TRBV20-1 | CSALRGLYTYEQYF
TRBV7-9 | CASSFQGGDNEKLFF
TRBV14 | CASSQGGFSGYTF
TRBV20-1 | CSAIPLSGRTYEQYF
TRBV7-2 | CASSSSGGNEQFF
TRBV28 | CASSNRDSYCHEQYF
TRBV2 | CASSEAPFRGRADTQYF
TRBV20-1 | CSARDPRGGRLYNEQFF
TRBV20-1 | CSARPRGGDTQYF
TRBV4-3 | CASSQSLSGSSDTQYF
TRBV18 | CASSPVRTGVGEQYF
TRBV14 | CASSSRQPPREKLFF
TRBV20-1 | CSASTGPSYEQYF
TRBV20-1 | CSARASGINEQFF
TRBV7-2 | CASNQNRGETQYF
TRBV9 | CASSVGGHEQFF
TRBV7-2 | CASSFPGVNEQFF
TRBV10-3 | CAISDLAGGRSDTQYF
TRBV7-2 | CASSTRGRTNEKLFF
TRBV10-3 | CAIGRRDRAQRNEQYF
TRBV30 | CAWDRVNEQFF
TRBV5-5 | CASTPVGGNIQYF
TRBV20-1 | CSTWRGGNQPQHF
TRBV7-3 | CASSTQAGTEAFF
TRBV28 | CASISGGPTDTQYF
TRBV6-1 | CASNPLAGNEQFF
TRBV12-3/TRBV12-4 | CASSFSTEAFF